The 8 T cell receptor beta chains given below trace back to one sample, sequenced in a study of regulatory T cells in long-lasting Graves disease (dated by TCRdb to about 2021). This specimen's time point label, interpreted: persistent/refractory GD, antithyroid drugs over 5 years with positive TRAb. For both TCR sequencing and RNA sequencing, RNA was extracted from PBMCs using TRIzol. To prepare the library, multiplex PCR was applied. Sequenced on an Illumina HiSeq 4000. CDR3 regions were amplified by Arm-PCR with iRepertoire HTBI primers to construct TCR beta libraries. The public reads were reanalyzed by TCRdb: fastp trimming at Q25, MiXCR alignment, in-frame beta chains only. Each CDR3 protein appears once, grouped with its most common genes and DNA. Recorded for this sample are a few hundred thousand distinct CDR3 sequences; 20% to 25% of them occurred a single time. The top ten hold about 26% of the sample.

Specimen: peripheral blood mononuclear cells (PBMCs), collected when the disease was refractory, from a patient treated with antithyroid drugs. Receptors originate from a female donor with Graves disease.

This clonotype was found a few times. The J gene is TRBJ2-7, the V gene TRBV27, with unresolved D. Per the germline V gene, CDR1 is MNHEY and CDR2 is SMNVEV (reference sequence). The ends were cut back, 0 bases at V and 0 bases at J, with 18 bases in the middle. The CDR3 sequence is 18 residues long. CDR3 nucleotide sequence: TGTGCCAGCAGTTTATCATCCCCTACAGTCAAAATCTCCTACGAGCAGTACTTC. Translating gives CASSLSSPTVKISYEQYF.

This clonotype showed up just a few times. V and J are TRBV30 and TRBJ1-1; D remains ambiguous. Trimming cost V 3 bases and J 0 bases, with 14 bases left between them. This CDR3 region has 15 residues. The V gene's germline CDR1 is GTSNPN and CDR2 SVGIG (reference sequence). The CDR3 is CAWRVYSPMNTEAFF. Here the CDR3 DNA reads TGTGCCTGGAGAGTCTACAGCCCCATGAACACTGAAGCTTTCTTT.

The chain has TRBV2 and TRBJ1-3; no reliable D call. Between the trimmed V and J ends, which lost 8 bases and 0 bases, there was a span of 17 bases. Germline V gives CDR1 SNHLY, CDR2 FYNNEI. CDR3 length equals 16 residues. As DNA, the CDR3 is TGTGCCAGCGTTGCGGTGTCAGCGGTCTCTGGAAACACCATATATTTT. Protein product: CASVAVSAVSGNTIYF.

This clonotype has more than one count but fewer than ten. A much larger clone differs by one base, so this may be a read error. The chain recombines TRBV6-1 with TRBJ1-4; no definite D call. Trimming cost V 4 bases and J 6 bases, with 3 bases left between them. The CDR3 covers 11 residues. Per germline, CDR1 MNHNS and CDR2 SASEGT. DNA of the CDR3: TGTGCCAGCAGTGGGGATGAAAAACTGTTTTTT. Translated: CASSGDEKLFF.

The chain is built from TRBV7-2 and TRBJ2-7; 12 nucleotides agree with TRBD2. V shed 8 bases, J shed 0 bases, and the junction held 14 bases outside the gene matches. The CDR3 runs to 18 residues. The germline gives CDR1 SGHTA, CDR2 FQGNSA. The CDR3 DNA sequence: TGTGCCAGCTCTCCAAATGGACTAGCGGGAAAAAGCTCCTACGAGCAGTACTTC. Encoded protein: CASSPNGLAGKSSYEQYF.

This clonotype was observed at least ten times. The chain combines TRBV30 with TRBJ1-1; D remains ambiguous. This CDR3 is built from 13 residues. V lost 0 bases and J 5 bases, leaving 10 bases between the germline ends. Per the germline V gene, CDR1 is GTSNPN and CDR2 is SVGIG (reference sequence). CDR3: CAWSVELRTEAFF. The CDR3 nucleotides are TGTGCCTGGAGTGTGGAGTTGAGGACTGAAGCTTTCTTT.

The J gene is TRBJ2-1, the V gene TRBV7-2, with D unresolved. Trimming stripped 1 base from V and 6 bases from J, with 13 bases between. CDR3 length equals 15 residues. Germline V gives CDR1 SGHTA, CDR2 FQGNSA. The CDR3 loop reads CASSLVKGASNEQFF. CDR3 sequence (DNA): TGTGCCAGCAGCTTAGTTAAAGGAGCCTCCAATGAGCAGTTCTTC.

This clonotype appeared a few times. V usage is TRBV19 and J usage is TRBJ1-5; no definite D call. CDR1 and CDR2 (germline): LNHDA, SQIVND (reference sequence). V lost 7 bases and J lost 5, with 12 bases in between. There are 13 residues in the CDR3. The CDR3 DNA reads as TGTGCCAGTAAGAAAGCTTTAGATCAGCCCCAGCATTTT. Its protein product is CASKKALDQPQHF.